A selection of T cell receptor beta chains follows, all from one sample in a study of OX40 agonist ivuxolimab in advanced cancers. Data came from immunoSEQ multiplex PCR; TCRdb stores just in-frame clones and leaves some out. The table shows 35,000 to 55,000 clones, with 80% to 90% occurring only once. The material sequenced was CD4+ or CD8+ T cells sorted from blood, taken in a trial of the OX40 agonist ivuxolimab. These TCRs come from an adult with an advanced solid tumor such as melanoma, head and neck, liver or kidney cancer. CDR3s include the opening cysteine and the closing phenylalanine or tryptophan. The D gene is left open where the match is weak. Rows give clone size only sometimes, using once, few, many, or a class for an expanded clone.

D gene: -; clone size: -; V gene: TRBV28; J gene: TRBJ2-7; CDR3 protein: CASSFLYEQYF; CDR3 DNA: TGTGCCAGCAGTTTTCTGTACGAGCAGTACTTC
D gene: TRBD2; clone size: -; V gene: TRBV6-1; J gene: TRBJ2-6; CDR3 protein: CASSAKTSGSSSGANVLTF; CDR3 DNA: TGTGCCAGCAGTGCCAAGACTAGCGGGAGTAGTTCTGGGGCCAACGTCCTGACTTTC
D gene: TRBD1; clone size: -; V gene: TRBV27; J gene: TRBJ2-7; CDR3 protein: CASSLSAGQGYEQYF; CDR3 DNA: TGTGCCAGCAGTTTATCCGCGGGACAGGGATACGAGCAGTACTTC
D gene: -; clone size: -; V gene: TRBV5-5; J gene: TRBJ2-7; CDR3 protein: CASSLMGDSYEQYF; CDR3 DNA: TGTGCCAGCAGCTTGATGGGGGACTCCTACGAGCAGTACTTC
D gene: -; clone size: -; V gene: TRBV5-6; J gene: TRBJ2-3; CDR3 protein: CASSSDGLADTQYF; CDR3 DNA: TGTGCCAGCAGCTCCGACGGCCTCGCAGATACGCAGTATTTT
D gene: -; clone size: few; V gene: TRBV14; J gene: TRBJ2-3; CDR3 protein: CASSLTLAYTQYF; CDR3 DNA: TGTGCCAGCAGCTTAACTTTGGCATATACGCAGTATTTT
D gene: -; clone size: -; V gene: TRBV19; J gene: TRBJ1-5; CDR3 protein: CASSPQQGLGNQPQHF; CDR3 DNA: TGTGCCAGTAGTCCCCAACAGGGTTTGGGCAATCAGCCCCAGCATTTT
D gene: TRBD2; clone size: -; V gene: TRBV5-5; J gene: TRBJ2-7; CDR3 protein: CASAGDFSYEQYF; CDR3 DNA: TGTGCCAGCGCGGGGGACTTTTCCTACGAGCAGTACTTC
D gene: -; clone size: -; V gene: TRBV7-8; J gene: TRBJ2-7; CDR3 protein: CASSPRPSGEQYF; CDR3 DNA: TGTGCCAGCAGCCCCCGGCCGTCGGGGGAGCAGTACTTC
D gene: -; clone size: -; V gene: TRBV5-4; J gene: TRBJ2-7; CDR3 protein: CASSSQTSREQYF; CDR3 DNA: TGTGCCAGCAGCTCCCAGACTAGTCGGGAGCAGTACTTC
D gene: TRBD1; clone size: -; V gene: TRBV9; J gene: TRBJ2-1; CDR3 protein: CASSPREGQGDNEQFF; CDR3 DNA: TGTGCCAGCAGCCCTAGGGAGGGACAGGGGGACAATGAGCAGTTCTTC
D gene: -; clone size: -; V gene: TRBV28; J gene: TRBJ1-4; CDR3 protein: CASSFAGYEKLFF; CDR3 DNA: TGTGCCAGCAGTTTCGCAGGGTATGAAAAACTGTTTTTT
D gene: TRBD1; clone size: -; V gene: TRBV6-6; J gene: TRBJ1-3; CDR3 protein: CASILTGGDGNTIYF; CDR3 DNA: TGTGCCAGCATATTGACAGGGGGTGATGGAAACACCATATATTTT
D gene: -; clone size: -; V gene: TRBV28; J gene: TRBJ1-1; CDR3 protein: CASSPQRQLSSEAFF; CDR3 DNA: TGTGCCAGCAGTCCACAACGCCAACTCTCCTCTGAAGCTTTCTTT
D gene: -; clone size: -; V gene: TRBV18; J gene: TRBJ1-4; CDR3 protein: CASSPSGGSEKLFF; CDR3 DNA: TGTGCCAGTTCACCGTCGGGGGGCTCGGAAAAACTGTTTTTT
D gene: TRBD2; clone size: -; V gene: TRBV28; J gene: TRBJ2-7; CDR3 protein: CASIGGGREYEQYF; CDR3 DNA: TGTGCCAGCATCGGGGGAGGGAGAGAGTACGAGCAGTACTTC
D gene: TRBD1; clone size: -; V gene: TRBV29-1; J gene: TRBJ1-4; CDR3 protein: CSAGQGNEKLFF; CDR3 DNA: TGCAGTGCGGGACAGGGAAATGAAAAACTGTTTTTT
D gene: TRBD2; clone size: -; V gene: TRBV13; J gene: TRBJ2-3; CDR3 protein: CASSPSGRGTDTQYF; CDR3 DNA: TGTGCCAGCAGCCCCAGCGGGAGAGGCACAGATACGCAGTATTTT
D gene: -; clone size: -; V gene: TRBV7-2; J gene: TRBJ1-3; CDR3 protein: CASSLIFLGRGSGNTIYF; CDR3 DNA: TGTGCCAGCAGCTTGATCTTTTTGGGACGGGGATCTGGAAACACCATATATTTT
D gene: TRBD2; clone size: -; V gene: TRBV5-4; J gene: TRBJ2-5; CDR3 protein: CASSGTGLQETQYF; CDR3 DNA: TGTGCCAGCAGCGGCACGGGACTACAAGAGACCCAGTACTTC
D gene: -; clone size: -; V gene: TRBV5-1; J gene: TRBJ2-1; CDR3 protein: CASRGGEFYNEQFF; CDR3 DNA: TGCGCCAGCAGAGGAGGGGAATTCTACAATGAGCAGTTCTTC
D gene: TRBD1; clone size: -; V gene: TRBV6-1; J gene: TRBJ1-1; CDR3 protein: CASTHRGGNTEAFF; CDR3 DNA: TGTGCCAGCACTCACAGGGGGGGAAACACTGAAGCTTTCTTT
D gene: -; clone size: -; V gene: TRBV4-1; J gene: TRBJ1-1; CDR3 protein: CASSHLSVNTEAFF; CDR3 DNA: TGCGCCAGCAGCCACCTAAGTGTCAACACTGAAGCTTTCTTT
D gene: TRBD2; clone size: -; V gene: TRBV28; J gene: TRBJ2-7; CDR3 protein: CASSPRTSGSVTYEQYF; CDR3 DNA: TGTGCCAGCAGTCCTCGGACTAGCGGGAGTGTAACCTACGAGCAGTACTTC
D gene: -; clone size: -; V gene: TRBV11-2; J gene: TRBJ2-3; CDR3 protein: CASSRFRRTSTDTQYF; CDR3 DNA: TGTGCCAGCAGCCGGTTCCGGCGGACTAGCACAGATACGCAGTATTTT
D gene: -; clone size: -; V gene: TRBV30; J gene: TRBJ2-7; CDR3 protein: CAWSQGTHEQYF; CDR3 DNA: TGTGCCTGGAGCCAAGGGACCCACGAGCAGTACTTC
D gene: TRBD1; clone size: -; V gene: TRBV10-3; J gene: TRBJ2-7; CDR3 protein: CATLPHRGPEQYF; CDR3 DNA: TGTGCCACGCTCCCTCACAGGGGACCCGAGCAGTACTTC
D gene: -; clone size: -; V gene: TRBV30; J gene: TRBJ1-4; CDR3 protein: CAWSVVQMKLFF; CDR3 DNA: TGTGCCTGGAGTGTAGTACAGATGAAACTGTTTTTT
D gene: TRBD2; clone size: -; V gene: TRBV6-5; J gene: TRBJ2-1; CDR3 protein: CASGYSGRAFTQFF; CDR3 DNA: TGTGCCAGCGGATATAGCGGGAGGGCCTTTACGCAGTTCTTC
D gene: -; clone size: -; V gene: TRBV27; J gene: TRBJ1-4; CDR3 protein: CASSRGFIDNEKLFF; CDR3 DNA: TGTGCCAGCAGTCGAGGCTTCATCGATAATGAAAAACTGTTTTTT
D gene: -; clone size: -; V gene: TRBV10-3; J gene: TRBJ1-1; CDR3 protein: CAIRGERVNTEAFF; CDR3 DNA: TGTGCCATCAGAGGGGAAAGGGTGAACACTGAAGCTTTCTTT